These 6 T cell receptor beta chains originate from one sample sequenced in a study of siplizumab effects on memory and regulatory T cells. Profiling relied on immunoSEQ multiplex PCR, and the TCRdb table lists in-frame clones only, not all of them. The repertoire holds some 88,000 clones, with approximately 90% as singletons. Sample: CD4+ T cells sorted from blood. The source of these receptors is a human donor in good health.

The CDR3 bases are TGTGCCAGCAGCTCGCTTACTTACAATGAGCAGTTCTTC. It encodes CASSSLTYNEQFF. The chain combines TRBV11-3 with TRBJ2-1, with unresolved D. This CDR3 contains 13 residues. Per germline, CDR1 SGHNT and CDR2 YENEEA. Trimming removed 4 bases at V and 4 bases at J, with 8 bases between.

The J gene is TRBJ2-2, the V gene TRBV5-1; the D is unclear. Germline V gives CDR1 SGHRS, CDR2 YFSETQ. V lost 4 bases, J lost 0 bases, and 10 bases lay in between. The length of the CDR3 is 15 residues. For the CDR3, the DNA is TGCGCCAGCAGCCCGGGTCCTCCGAACACCGGGGAGCTGTTTTTT. Translated, it gives CASSPGPPNTGELFF.

The rearrangement links TRBV7-9 to TRBJ2-7; 8 bases line up with TRBD2. The junction had 5 bases not matched to a gene; V was cut back by 2 bases and J by 2 bases. The CDR3 has 15 residues. The germline gives CDR1 SEHNR, CDR2 FQNEAQ (reference sequence). The DNA for the CDR3 is TGTGCCAGCAGCTTAACGGCGGGAGGCCCCTACGAGCAGTACTTC. Protein sequence: CASSLTAGGPYEQYF.

The chain links TRBV2 to TRBJ2-5; D is perhaps TRBD2 (6 bases). Trimming stripped 6 bases from V and 1 base from J, with 15 bases between. This CDR3 region has 15 residues. Germline V CDR1 and CDR2: SNHLY, FYNNEI. CDR3 protein: CASRTQGLSQETQYF. In nucleotides, the CDR3 is TGTGCCAGCAGAACTCAGGGACTGAGCCAAGAGACCCAGTACTTC.

CDR3 residues: CASSSRISGTYSYEQYF. The CDR3 DNA reads TGTGCCAGCAGTTCAAGAATTAGCGGGACCTACTCCTACGAGCAGTACTTC. This rearrangement joins TRBV27 to TRBJ2-7; 8 bases map to TRBD2. This CDR3 comprises 17 residues. Germline V CDR1 and CDR2: MNHEY, SMNVEV (reference sequence). Trimming cost V 4 bases and J 0 bases; bases outside gene matches: 11.

The V call is TRBV25-1, the J call TRBJ1-2; 8 bases map to TRBD1. V lost 8 bases, J lost 2 bases, and 7 bases stayed unmatched. Germline CDR1 and CDR2: MGHDK and SYGVNS. The CDR3 runs to 14 residues. The DNA for the CDR3 is TGTGCCAGCCAAACCAGGGGGCCCAACTATGGCTACACCTTC. Residues: CASQTRGPNYGYTF.